The 28 T cell receptor beta chains below come from one sample, sequenced in a study of OX40 agonist ivuxolimab in advanced cancers. TCRdb's table, derived via immunoSEQ multiplex PCR, lists solely in-frame clones and lacks some. The sample yields 98,000 or so clones, less than 90% seen once. Material: CD4+ or CD8+ T cells sorted from blood, obtained in a trial of the OX40 agonist ivuxolimab. The receptors shown here come from an adult with an advanced solid tumor such as melanoma, head and neck, liver or kidney cancer.

The chain recombines TRBV30 with TRBJ2-5; no firm D call. Trimming took 2 bases from V and 2 from J, leaving 12 bases between them. CDR3 length equals 14 residues. Germline V CDR1 and CDR2: GTSNPN, SVGIG (reference sequence). The CDR3 loop reads CAWSFRQTQETQYF. The CDR3 bases are TGTGCCTGGAGTTTCCGTCAGACTCAAGAGACCCAGTACTTC.

This rearrangement joins TRBV30 to TRBJ2-2; 7 nucleotides match TRBD1. The V segment lost 7 bases and the J segment 3 bases; nucleotides outside the gene matches: 5. The germline V gene has CDR1 GTSNPN and CDR2 SVGIG (reference sequence). This CDR3 is 13 amino acids long. CDR3 protein: CASNRGDTGELFF. The CDR3 DNA reads as TGTGCCTCGAACAGGGGAGACACCGGGGAGCTGTTTTTT.

J is TRBJ1-2 and V is TRBV5-8; D uncertain. The V gene's germline CDR1 is SGHTS and CDR2 YDEGEE. This CDR3 comprises 12 residues. The germline V and J ends were trimmed by 4 bases and 9 bases, with 13 bases remaining between them. The CDR3 nucleotides are TGTGCCAGCAGCGCCGGTCAGCATAGCTACACCTTC. Translating it yields CASSAGQHSYTF. Combining the CDR3 with reference TRBV5-8 and TRBJ1-2 gives the whole variable domain EAGVTQSPTHLIKTRGQQATLRCSPISGHTSVYWYQQALGLGLQFLLWYDEGEERNRGNFPPRFSGRQFPNYSSELNVNALELEDSALYLCASSAGQHSYTFGSGTRLTVV.

The chain uses TRBV10-2 and TRBJ2-5; D is possibly TRBD2 (6 bases). Deletions cut 4 bases from V and 1 base from J, with 13 bases between. The germline CDR1 and CDR2 sequences are WSHSY and SAAADI. The length of the CDR3 is 15 residues. In nucleotides, the CDR3 is TGCGCCAGCAGTGGTCGGGTAGCGGTCCAAGAGACCCAGTACTTC. It specifies CASSGRVAVQETQYF.

The gene calls are TRBV23-1 and TRBJ2-5, with 9 bases aligning to TRBD1. TRBV23-1 is recorded as an ORF, its role being uncertain. The CDR3 runs 17 residues. V was pared by 0 bases and J by 4 bases, with 9 bases of the junction left unmatched. The chain's CDR3 is CASSQSMSGTGRETQYF. Written as DNA, the CDR3 is TGCGCCAGCAGTCAATCAATGTCTGGGACAGGGCGAGAGACCCAGTACTTC.

This chain links TRBV11-2 with TRBJ1-1; TRBD1 matches 7 bases. The V gene's germline CDR1 is SGHAT and CDR2 FQNNGV. CDR3 length equals 14 residues. J gave up 5 bases and V 7 bases, and 10 bases lay outside the gene matches. CDR3 in amino acids: CASKGQQGWTEAFF. The CDR3 DNA sequence: TGTGCCAGCAAGGGACAGCAAGGATGGACTGAAGCTTTCTTT.

The chain recombines TRBV2 with TRBJ1-6, with a tentative D call TRBD1 (5 bases). Between the trimmed V and J ends, which lost 6 bases and 7 bases, there was a span of 13 bases. There are 14 residues in the CDR3. The germline V gene encodes CDR1 SNHLY and CDR2 FYNNEI. The CDR3 DNA sequence: TGTGCCAGCAGGGCCGGGACGGTAAATTCACCCCTCCACTTT. Its protein product is CASRAGTVNSPLHF.

The DNA of the CDR3 is TGTGCCAGCAGTTTAGAGGAGGGATACAATGAGCAGTTCTTC. Translation gives CASSLEEGYNEQFF. The chain recombines TRBV27 with TRBJ2-1; D perhaps matches TRBD2 (6 bases). CDR1 is MNHEY, CDR2 SMNVEV, per germline (reference sequence). V lost 2 bases to trimming and J lost 4 bases, with 9 bases between them. There are 14 residues in the CDR3.

This clone was detected once. The CDR3 nucleotides read TGTGCCAGCTGGGACAGGGGAAGGTCTCAGCCCCAGCATTTT. It codes for CASWDRGRSQPQHF. The chain links TRBV28 to TRBJ1-5; 10 bases fit TRBD1. Unmatched junction bases numbered 7, after V lost 8 bases and J lost 6 bases. The CDR3 contains 14 residues. Germline lookup yields CDR1 MDHEN and CDR2 SYDVKM.

The gene calls are TRBV5-1 and TRBJ1-6; a weak D match, TRBD1 (5 bases). The V end was cut by 0 bases, the J end by 0 bases, with 7 bases between. CDR3 length: 16 amino acids. Germline lookup yields CDR1 SGHRS and CDR2 YFSETQ. The CDR3 DNA follows: TGCGCCAGCAGCTTGGTAGGGGACTCCTATAATTCACCCCTCCACTTT. Protein sequence: CASSLVGDSYNSPLHF.

The chain carries TRBV6-6 and TRBJ1-1; a possible D gene is TRBD1 (5 bases). The V gene's germline CDR1 is MNHNY and CDR2 SVGAGI (reference sequence). This CDR3 contains 14 residues. Between the trimmed V and J ends, which lost 7 bases and 1 base, there was a span of 13 bases. The DNA for the CDR3 is TGTGCCAGCAATCAGTGGGGGGAGAACACTGAAGCTTTCTTT. Its translation is CASNQWGENTEAFF.

The chain joins TRBV5-1 to TRBJ2-3, with TRBD2 identical over 8 bases. The CDR3 totals 14 residues. The V gene's germline CDR1 is SGHRS and CDR2 YFSETQ. The junction had 2 bases not matched to a gene; V was cut back by 4 bases and J by 1 base. The CDR3 bases are TGCGCCAGCAGCCTGACTAGCGGCACAGATACGCAGTATTTT. Its protein product is CASSLTSGTDTQYF.

This clone was found a few times. This rearrangement joins TRBV28 to TRBJ2-7, with 7 bases matching TRBD2. The CDR3 runs 18 residues. With 0 bases clipped from V and 3 bases from J, the junction kept 14 bases outside the gene matches. Germline V gives CDR1 MDHEN, CDR2 SYDVKM. Here the CDR3 DNA reads TGTGCCAGCAGTTTATGGGGAGGGACGGTCGTGGGGGACTACGAGCAGTACTTC. This encodes CASSLWGGTVVGDYEQYF. Full variable domain (outside the CDR3, taken from reference TRBV28 and TRBJ2-7): DVKVTQSSRYLVKRTGEKVFLECVQDMDHENMFWYRQDPGLGLRLIYFSYDVKMKEKGDIPEGYSVSREKKERFSLILESASTNQTSMYLCASSLWGGTVVGDYEQYFGPGTRLTVT.

The chain couples TRBV5-1 to TRBJ2-3; D tentatively reads TRBD1 or TRBD2 (6 bases each). CDR1 SGHRS and CDR2 YFSETQ come from the germline V gene. Trimming cost V 3 bases and J 0 bases, with 17 bases left between them. The CDR3 is made up of 17 amino acids. The CDR3 nucleotides read TGCGCCAGCAGCTGGGGGCTAGCTAGCGCTAGCACAGATACGCAGTATTTT. Its translation is CASSWGLASASTDTQYF.

The table lists this clone with a few counts. This chain uses TRBV19 with TRBJ1-1; no clear D gene. CDR3 size: 9 residues. Per the germline V gene, CDR1 is LNHDA and CDR2 is SQIVND (reference sequence). The chain's CDR3 is CARNTEAFF. The CDR3 bases are TGTGCGCGGAACACTGAAGCTTTCTTT.

The CDR3 region is CASSSRTGFSNQPQHF. For the CDR3, the DNA is TGTGCCAGTAGTTCTCGGACAGGGTTTAGCAATCAGCCCCAGCATTTT. The V call is TRBV19, the J call TRBJ1-5; 8 bases align to TRBD1. CDR3 length: 16 residues. V lost 5 bases to trimming and J lost 0 bases; unmatched junction nucleotides: 6. CDR1 LNHDA and CDR2 SQIVND come from the germline V gene (reference sequence).

The chain employs TRBV27 and TRBJ2-3; D is possibly TRBD1 (6 bases). V was clipped by 4 bases and J by 2 bases, with 13 bases between them. Germline V lookup: CDR1 MNHEY, CDR2 SMNVEV (reference sequence). CDR3 length: 15 residues. CDR3 in DNA: TGTGCCAGCAGTTCAGACAGGCCCCTCACAGATACGCAGTATTTT. It yields the protein CASSSDRPLTDTQYF.

J is TRBJ2-1 and V is TRBV6-6; D ambiguous. The CDR3 runs 14 residues. Germline CDR1 MNHNY, CDR2 SVGAGI (reference sequence). V lost 2 bases and J lost 2, with 7 bases in between. The DNA of the CDR3 is TGTGCCAGCAGTTACGATGGGACCTACAATGAGCAGTTCTTC. This codes for CASSYDGTYNEQFF.

The DNA for the CDR3 is TGTGCCAGCAGCCCCCACCAGCGGGAGAACACCGGGGAGCTGTTTTTT. It translates to CASSPHQRENTGELFF. The chain uses TRBV4-2 and TRBJ2-2, with 7 bases lining up with TRBD2. With V trimmed by 4 bases and J by 1 base, 6 bases remained unmatched. This CDR3 contains 16 residues. Germline CDR1 LGHNA, CDR2 YNFKEQ.

This CDR3 is CASTTQGNYGYTF. CDR3 nucleotides: TGTGCCAGCACCACCCAGGGAAACTATGGCTACACCTTC. V usage is TRBV6-5 and J usage is TRBJ1-2, with D maybe TRBD1 (5 bases). This CDR3 region has 13 residues. The V gene lost 7 bases and the J gene lost 2 bases, with 11 bases spanning the gap. Germline V gene lookup returns CDR1 MNHEY and CDR2 SVGAGI.

This sequence joins TRBV7-9 and TRBJ1-5; 8 bases fit TRBD1. Germline V gene data show CDR1 as SEHNR and CDR2 as FQNEAQ (reference sequence). The J segment lost 13 bases and the V segment lost 1 base, leaving 3 bases of the junction unmatched. There are 12 residues in the CDR3. CDR3 coding DNA: TGTGCCAGCAGCTTAGAGGGGACAGGACAGCATTTT. Its translation is CASSLEGTGQHF.

Turning to this clone: Other nucleotide sequences in the sample specify the same CDR3. The chain joins TRBV5-1 to TRBJ2-3; D call uncertain. Germline V gives CDR1 SGHRS, CDR2 YFSETQ. Trimming shortened V by 0 bases and J by 1 base, and 6 bases separated the two germline ends. This CDR3 is built from 14 residues. CDR3 nucleotide sequence: TGCGCCAGCAGCTTGGGGCTTGGCACAGATACGCAGTATTTT. Translation: CASSLGLGTDTQYF. Complete variable domain (other parts from reference TRBV5-1 and TRBJ2-3): KAGVTQTPRYLIKTRGQQVTLSCSPISGHRSVSWYQQTPGQGLQFLFEYFSETQRNKGNFPGRFSGRQFSNSRSEMNVSTLELGDSALYLCASSLGLGTDTQYFGPGTRLTVL.

The chain joins TRBV11-2 to TRBJ2-7; 7 bases line up with TRBD2. This CDR3 has 15 residues. The trim removed 4 bases at V and 5 bases at J, leaving 11 bases unmatched. Germline V CDR1 and CDR2: SGHAT, FQNNGV. The CDR3 DNA is TGTGCCAGCAGCTCCAATTCTAGCGGTAGGAACGAGCAGTACTTC. As protein: CASSSNSSGRNEQYF.

The V and J genes are TRBV5-6 and TRBJ2-1; 7 bases are a match to TRBD2. The germline V gene has CDR1 SGHDT and CDR2 YYEEEE. V was pared by 1 base and J by 7 bases, with 8 bases of the junction left unmatched. This CDR3 is 15 amino acids long. CDR3 sequence reads: CASSLMAGAGNEQFF. The CDR3 nucleotides read TGTGCCAGCAGCTTGATGGCGGGAGCGGGTAATGAGCAGTTCTTC.

This chain joins TRBV28 and TRBJ1-5; D might be TRBD1 (5 bases). Trimming took 8 bases from V and 0 from J, leaving 11 bases between them. Germline V gene data show CDR1 as MDHEN and CDR2 as SYDVKM. The CDR3 is 14 amino acids. This CDR3 is CASQRGGSNQPQHF. The CDR3 DNA is TGTGCCAGCCAACGCGGGGGTAGCAATCAGCCCCAGCATTTT.

This chain links TRBV7-2 with TRBJ1-5; 7 bases map to TRBD1. CDR1 and CDR2 from the germline V gene are SGHTA and FQGNSA. V was clipped by 5 bases and J by 7 bases; unmatched bases: 5. The CDR3 is 13 residues long. CDR3 sequence (DNA): TGTGCCAGCAGCCCCCAGGGGGGACAGCCCCAGCATTTT. Amino acids: CASSPQGGQPQHF.

V and J are TRBV7-9 and TRBJ1-1; D is perhaps TRBD1 (6 bases). The germline V gene has CDR1 SEHNR and CDR2 FQNEAQ (reference sequence). V shed 2 bases and J shed 7 bases, with 11 bases lying between them. The CDR3 contains 13 residues. The CDR3 protein is CASSLNRVGEAFF. CDR3 DNA: TGTGCCAGCAGCTTAAACAGGGTCGGTGAAGCTTTCTTT.

The chain has TRBV29-1 and TRBJ1-2; D gene unclear. This CDR3 contains 12 residues. Germline V gene data show CDR1 as SQVTM and CDR2 as ANQGSEA. V was pared by 0 bases and J by 6 bases, with 8 bases between. CDR3 sequence (DNA): TGCAGCGTTGAAGAGGGGTGGGATGGCTACACCTTC. It codes for CSVEEGWDGYTF.